The TCR beta chain under discussion was sequenced for a study of T cells after yellow fever vaccination. TCRdb independently ran MiXCR on the 5' RACE reads; one entry per CDR3 protein. Here the sample spans hundreds of thousands of distinct CDR3 sequences, roughly 14% being singletons. The sample in question was PBMCs, obtained on the day of the yellow fever booster vaccination. This TCR was sampled from a young man who received the YFV17D yellow fever vaccine.

The CDR3 here is CASSPPGSGGAYNEQFF. CDR3 sequence (DNA): TGTGCCAGCTCACCACCGGGGTCGGGGGGCGCCTACAATGAGCAGTTCTTC. The chain employs TRBV18 and TRBJ2-1, with D possibly TRBD2 on 7 matching bases. This CDR3 comprises 17 residues. Trimming left V 0 bases short and J 2 bases short, with 14 bases between. Germline V gene sequence: CDR1 KGHSH, CDR2 LQKENI.